This TCR beta chain was sequenced during a study of beta chain features in type 1 diabetes. Since all of the isolated RNA was reverse transcribed, expressed TCRB transcripts were what got sequenced. Sequencing was performed with immunoSEQ multiplex PCR; in TCRdb, only in-frame clones are kept and a portion is missing. The repertoire holds 250,000 or so clones, approximately 15% seen once, with roughly 0.02% in the top ten. Naive, central memory, regulatory and stem cell-like memory cells within the CD4+ compartment were sorted using CD45RO/CCR7/CD25/CD127/CD95/CD27. Comments on this clone: The antigen remains unidentified.

Unmatched junction bases numbered 3, after V lost 0 bases and J lost 4 bases. Germline V gives CDR1 SNHLY, CDR2 FYNNEI. The CDR3 consists of 15 residues. Study-wide points: Shorter TCRB CDR3s, moderately but significantly so, marked every one of the four CD4+ subsets in Type 1 diabetes patients. The naive, central memory and Treg TCRB repertoires showed an apparent similarity that was greater among patients than among healthy donors. Because the template was cDNA, high-expressing cells might be over-represented. VDJ junctions sequenced from type 1 diabetes patients showed fewer insertions and more deletions.

The origin of this receptor is a man aged 30 to 45 with type 1 diabetes. Sample: naive CD4+ T cells from blood. V usage is TRBV2 and J usage is TRBJ2-5; 9 bases are shared with TRBD1. Here the CDR3 DNA reads TGTGCCAGCAGTGAAGCTGGGACAGGGAGAGAGACCCAGTACTTC. Its translation is CASSEAGTGRETQYF.